This T cell receptor (beta chain) was sequenced for a study of T cells in narcolepsy. Measured with immunoSEQ multiplex PCR; TCRdb has only the in-frame clones, and not every one. The table shows approximately 20,000 clones, with around 90% occurring only once. Sequencing used CD45RA- memory CD4+ T cells from PBMCs. This receptor was identified in a human donor with narcolepsy.

CDR3: CASRNNRDRDLPQHF. CDR3 sequence (DNA): TGTGCCAGCAGGAACAACCGGGACAGAGATCTACCCCAGCATTTT. The rearrangement links TRBV27 to TRBJ1-5, with 7 bases aligning to TRBD1. The CDR3 loop spans 15 amino acids. Germline loops: CDR1 MNHEY, CDR2 SMNVEV (reference sequence). The trim removed 6 bases at V and 10 bases at J, leaving 15 bases unmatched.